This T cell receptor (beta chain) was observed in a study of blood T cell repertoires in COVID-19. Study as a whole: Sites across the United States, Italy and Spain contributed samples from acute and convalescent COVID-19. The analysed material was cDNA or gDNA that came from T cells, B-cell-depleted T cells, or PBMCs.

Looked up from germline, CDR1 is MNHEY and CDR2 is SMNVEV (reference sequence). This CDR3 is built from 13 residues. Trimming removed 3 bases from V and 5 bases from J, with 11 bases in between. Original data processing: Reference gene primer amplification gave estimated nucleated cell counts. Data came from immunoSEQ multiplex PCR; TCRdb stores just in-frame clones and leaves some out. V and J calls and clone size come straight from that table; D and trimming were deduced from the DNA. This sample has 250,000 or so clones, with 70% to 90% found just once. Material for sequencing was PBMCs or T cells enriched from blood (not recorded which). The TCR was taken from a woman between 50 and 59 years old who had recovered from COVID-19. The chain combines TRBV27 with TRBJ2-7; TRBD1 might be the D (5 bases). In DNA form, the CDR3 reads TGTGCCAGCAGTTTCGCCAGGGCCCACGAGCAGTACTTC. It specifies CASSFARAHEQYF.